A single sample is the source of the 32 T cell receptor beta chains below, sequenced in a study of shared clonotypes between healthy human individuals. Profiling relied on immunoSEQ multiplex PCR, and the TCRdb table lists in-frame clones only, not all of them. Among about 2.4 million clones listed, 93% were seen once. Input material: naive CD4+ T cells from PBMCs. Regarding subset: CD45RA+ positively selected. Source of these receptors: a man aged 18 to 29 in good health. Some clones in this sample may be carry-over from other donors' samples.

CDR3 nucleotide sequence: TGTGCCAGCAGCGTAGTTGGGACTACCTACGAGCAGTACTTC. Protein product: CASSVVGTTYEQYF. The rearrangement uses TRBV9 and TRBJ2-7; 7 bases are shared with TRBD2. The CDR3 extends over 14 amino acids. The ends lost 0 bases at V and 2 bases at J; junction bases unmatched: 2. Germline lookup yields CDR1 SGDLS and CDR2 YYNGEE.

The CDR3 spells CASSGWGGTEAFF. The CDR3 DNA reads TGTGCCAGCAGTGGTTGGGGAGGCACTGAAGCTTTCTTT. The chain joins TRBV2 to TRBJ1-1; D not resolved. Germline V CDR1 and CDR2: SNHLY, FYNNEI. V was trimmed by 4 bases and J by 4 bases, leaving 10 bases between them. CDR3 length equals 13 residues.

The gene calls are TRBV9 and TRBJ2-4, with D possibly called TRBD1 or TRBD2 (5 bases each). Looked up from germline, CDR1 is SGDLS and CDR2 is YYNGEE. This CDR3 is built from 15 residues. V dropped 3 bases and J dropped 7 bases, with 17 bases sitting between them. Here the CDR3 reads CASSDRDGPRNIQYF. DNA for the CDR3: TGTGCCAGCAGCGACCGGGACGGGCCTCGGAACATTCAGTACTTC.

V usage is TRBV19 and J usage is TRBJ1-5; the match to TRBD1 covers 7 bases. The CDR3 runs to 15 residues. The germline CDR1 and CDR2 sequences are LNHDA and SQIVND (reference sequence). V was clipped by 7 bases and J by 4 bases; unmatched bases: 10. The CDR3 spells CASKLVTGRNQPQHF. CDR3 coding DNA: TGTGCCAGTAAGTTGGTGACAGGGCGAAATCAGCCCCAGCATTTT.

The chain combines TRBV7-9 with TRBJ2-2, with D possibly being TRBD2 (6 bases). V lost 6 bases and J lost 4, with 15 bases in between. The germline CDR1 and CDR2 sequences are SEHNR and FQNEAQ (reference sequence). CDR3 length: 15 residues. In DNA form, the CDR3 reads TGTGCCAGCAGACCTAATCGGAGGGGCACCGGGGAGCTGTTTTTT. This codes for CASRPNRRGTGELFF.

This rearrangement joins TRBV5-1 to TRBJ1-2, with unresolved D. Trimming removed 0 bases from V and 8 bases from J, with 8 bases in between. This CDR3 contains 12 residues. Germline-derived CDR1 and CDR2 are SGHRS and YFSETQ. The CDR3 loop reads CASSLDTRGYTF. The CDR3 bases are TGCGCCAGCAGCTTGGACACCCGAGGCTACACCTTC.

The rearrangement joins TRBV5-4 to TRBJ1-1, with D possibly matching TRBD1 (5 bases). The CDR3 spans 14 residues. V shed 1 base and J shed 1 base, with 8 bases lying between them. Germline V gives CDR1 SGHNT, CDR2 YYREEE (reference sequence). This CDR3 is CASSLTGQNTEAFF. CDR3 sequence (DNA): TGTGCCAGCAGCTTGACAGGCCAGAACACTGAAGCTTTCTTT.

The count of this clone is one. This chain joins TRBV7-2 and TRBJ2-1; no firm D call. Germline V gene data show CDR1 as SGHTA and CDR2 as FQGNSA. The ends were cut back, 3 bases at V and 8 bases at J, with 11 bases in the middle. The length of the CDR3 is 13 residues. CDR3 in amino acids: CASSFITSHEQFF. DNA of the CDR3: TGTGCCAGCAGCTTTATTACGAGTCATGAGCAGTTCTTC.

The chain has TRBV7-2 and TRBJ2-7; D may match TRBD1 or TRBD2 (5 bases each). The CDR3 consists of 15 residues. Trimming left V 0 bases short and J 4 bases short, with 13 bases between. From germline, CDR1 is SGHTA and CDR2 FQGNSA. This CDR3 is CASSLAPGRSYEQYF. Written as DNA, the CDR3 is TGTGCCAGCAGCTTAGCTCCGGGACGGTCTTACGAGCAGTACTTC.

This rearrangement joins TRBV6-6 to TRBJ2-7; 8 nucleotides agree with TRBD2. The CDR3 runs to 16 residues. Germline assignment: CDR1 MNHNY and CDR2 SVGAGI (reference sequence). The ends lost 2 bases at V and 0 bases at J; junction bases unmatched: 6. CDR3 amino acids: CASSYRSGAHSYEQYF. As DNA, the CDR3 is TGTGCCAGCAGTTACCGTAGCGGGGCCCACTCCTACGAGCAGTACTTC.

The J gene is TRBJ1-1, the V gene TRBV18; no reliable D call. From germline, CDR1 is KGHSH and CDR2 LQKENI. Trimming stripped 0 bases from V and 1 base from J, with 3 bases between. The CDR3 length is 13 residues. CDR3: CASSPPSNTEAFF. The CDR3 DNA follows: TGTGCCAGCTCACCACCTTCGAACACTGAAGCTTTCTTT.

V usage is TRBV11-3 and J usage is TRBJ2-1; TRBD2 matches at 7 bases. This CDR3 comprises 16 residues. Germline assignment: CDR1 SGHNT and CDR2 YENEEA. Trimming removed 2 bases from V and 7 bases from J; junction bases left unmatched: 11. The CDR3 bases are TGTGCCAGCAGCTTAATGCACGGAGCGGGAACGAATGAGCAGTTCTTC. Translated, it gives CASSLMHGAGTNEQFF.

This clone was seen just once. V and J are TRBV13 and TRBJ2-7; TRBD2 is a possible D gene (6 bases). CDR3 size: 14 residues. Germline loops: CDR1 PRHDT, CDR2 FYEKMQ (reference sequence). Trimming took off 10 bases at V and 2 bases at J, with 18 bases between the two ends. The CDR3 DNA reads as TGTGCCACCTCGTCCGGGACTGATGCCTACGAGCAGTACTTC. Translated, it gives CATSSGTDAYEQYF. Filled out from reference TRBV13 and TRBJ2-7, the complete variable domain reads AAGVIQSPRHLIKEKRETATLKCYPIPRHDTVYWYQQGPGQDPQFLISFYEKMQSDKGSIPDRFSAQQFSDYHSELNMSSLELGDSALYFCATSSGTDAYEQYFGPGTRLTVT.

This chain joins TRBV25-1 and TRBJ1-1; tentative D call: TRBD1 (5 bases). Looked up from germline, CDR1 is MGHDK and CDR2 is SYGVNS. Trimming left V 0 bases short and J 7 bases short, with 15 bases between. The CDR3 runs to 15 residues. CDR3 bases: TGTGCCAGCAGTGAATATCGGGGGGGAGGGAGTGAAGCTTTCTTT. It yields the protein CASSEYRGGGSEAFF. The complete variable domain, with remaining parts taken from reference TRBV25-1 and TRBJ1-1, reads EADIYQTPRYLVIGTGKKITLECSQTMGHDKMYWYQQDPGMELHLIHYSYGVNSTEKGDLSSESTVSRIRTEHFPLTLESARPSHTSQYLCASSEYRGGGSEAFFGQGTRLTVV.

The V and J genes are TRBV18 and TRBJ1-5, with D hard to call. The CDR3 is 15 amino acids. Trimming left V 3 bases short and J 5 bases short, with 14 bases between. The germline V gene has CDR1 KGHSH and CDR2 LQKENI. CDR3 residues: CASSPAGNTHQPQHF. The DNA of the CDR3 is TGTGCCAGCTCACCGGCCGGGAACACCCATCAGCCCCAGCATTTT.

The rearrangement uses TRBV19 and TRBJ1-3, with 11 bases lining up with TRBD1. V shed 10 bases, J shed 5 bases, and the junction held 7 bases outside the gene matches. Germline CDR1 reads LNHDA; CDR2 reads SQIVND (reference sequence). The CDR3 is made up of 14 amino acids. CDR3 in DNA: TGTGCCACTCGAAGGACAGGGGGCAGAAACACCATATATTTT. Protein product: CATRRTGGRNTIYF.

A remark on this clone: Other nucleotide sequences in the sample specify the same CDR3. This sequence joins TRBV5-4 and TRBJ1-3; no clear D gene. CDR1 and CDR2 from the germline V gene are SGHNT and YYREEE (reference sequence). The CDR3 runs 15 residues. Trimming removed 4 bases at V and 2 bases at J, with 13 bases between. CDR3 loop: CASSLDGGAGNTIYF. CDR3 nucleotide sequence: TGTGCCAGCAGCCTGGACGGAGGTGCTGGAAACACCATATATTTT. Variable domain in full (rest from reference TRBV5-4 and TRBJ1-3): ETGVTQSPTHLIKTRGQQVTLRCSSQSGHNTVSWYQQALGQGPQFIFQYYREEENGRGNFPPRFSGLQFPNYSSELNVNALELDDSALYLCASSLDGGAGNTIYFGEGSWLTVV.

The V and J genes are TRBV7-9 and TRBJ1-4; no clear D gene. The germline V gene has CDR1 SEHNR and CDR2 FQNEAQ (reference sequence). This CDR3 contains 17 residues. Between the trimmed V and J ends, which lost 1 base and 10 bases, there was a span of 22 bases. The CDR3 DNA sequence: TGTGCCAGCAGCTTAGTTGTCGGCAGGCGCACGGCCGGAAAACTGTTTTTT. It encodes CASSLVVGRRTAGKLFF.

The chain combines TRBV5-1 with TRBJ1-1; D not certain. CDR3 length: 10 amino acids. The germline V gene has CDR1 SGHRS and CDR2 YFSETQ. V lost 0 bases and J lost 14, with 8 bases in between. The CDR3 DNA reads TGCGCCAGCAGCTTGGCCGCGATCTTCTTT. Translated, it gives CASSLAAIFF.

The rearrangement links TRBV7-9 to TRBJ1-5; 7 bases agree with TRBD1. The CDR3 runs to 17 residues. V shed 5 bases, J shed 0 bases, and the junction held 10 bases outside the gene matches. Per germline, CDR1 SEHNR and CDR2 FQNEAQ (reference sequence). The CDR3 here is CASSPGGWDSSNQPQHF. The CDR3 DNA sequence: TGTGCCAGCAGCCCAGGAGGATGGGACAGTAGCAATCAGCCCCAGCATTTT.

This chain uses TRBV28 with TRBJ2-3; the D gene is possibly TRBD2 (6 bases). Germline V CDR1 and CDR2: MDHEN, SYDVKM. There are 14 residues in the CDR3. Trimming removed 2 bases at V and 8 bases at J, with 14 bases between. The CDR3 spells CASSLVGLAGTQYF. The CDR3 DNA reads TGTGCCAGCAGTTTAGTGGGACTCGCGGGTACGCAGTATTTT. Full variable domain (remainder filled in from reference TRBV28 and TRBJ2-3): DVKVTQSSRYLVKRTGEKVFLECVQDMDHENMFWYRQDPGLGLRLIYFSYDVKMKEKGDIPEGYSVSREKKERFSLILESASTNQTSMYLCASSLVGLAGTQYFGPGTRLTVL.

V gene TRBV28 combines with J gene TRBJ1-3; possibly TRBD1 for D (5 bases). The CDR3 is made up of 16 amino acids. Looked up from germline, CDR1 is MDHEN and CDR2 is SYDVKM. Trimming cost V 3 bases and J 0 bases, with 12 bases left between them. CDR3 DNA sequence: TGTGCCAGCAGTTTCCGTGGGGGGAGCTCTGGAAACACCATATATTTT. Encoded protein: CASSFRGGSSGNTIYF. Complete variable domain (other parts from reference TRBV28 and TRBJ1-3): DVKVTQSSRYLVKRTGEKVFLECVQDMDHENMFWYRQDPGLGLRLIYFSYDVKMKEKGDIPEGYSVSREKKERFSLILESASTNQTSMYLCASSFRGGSSGNTIYFGEGSWLTVV.

This chain uses TRBV19 with TRBJ2-7; 9 bases map to TRBD1. Germline V gives CDR1 LNHDA, CDR2 SQIVND (reference sequence). V was pared by 2 bases and J by 5 bases, with 10 bases of the junction left unmatched. This CDR3 region has 16 residues. CDR3 residues: CASSILPGQGVHEQYF. CDR3 DNA: TGTGCCAGTAGTATACTCCCGGGACAGGGAGTCCACGAGCAGTACTTC.

The rearrangement links TRBV25-1 to TRBJ2-5; 12 bases align to TRBD2. V was pared by 11 bases and J by 1 base, with 5 bases of the junction left unmatched. This CDR3 region has 14 residues. Germline CDR1 and CDR2: MGHDK and SYGVNS. The CDR3 sequence: CASGTSGSQETQYF. DNA for the CDR3: TGTGCCTCGGGGACTAGCGGGTCCCAAGAGACCCAGTACTTC.

The chain is built from TRBV28 and TRBJ2-7; TRBD1 matches at 9 bases. The CDR3 runs 15 residues. Germline loops: CDR1 MDHEN, CDR2 SYDVKM. J was trimmed by 0 bases and V by 5 bases; bases with no gene match: 5. The CDR3: CASSDDRGSSYEQYF. The CDR3 DNA is TGTGCCAGCAGTGACGACAGGGGGTCCTCCTACGAGCAGTACTTC.

V and J are TRBV7-9 and TRBJ2-5; 12 bases fit TRBD2. There are 14 residues in the CDR3. Germline assignment: CDR1 SEHNR and CDR2 FQNEAQ (reference sequence). V lost 4 bases to trimming and J lost 4 bases; unmatched junction nucleotides: 1. The chain's CDR3 is CASSSGLAGETQYF. The CDR3 region has the DNA TGTGCCAGCAGCTCGGGACTAGCGGGAGAGACCCAGTACTTC.

This chain uses TRBV5-1 with TRBJ2-7; TRBD1 aligns across 7 bases. The V gene end was trimmed by 4 bases and the J gene end by 0 bases; junction bases not matched to a gene: 13. Germline V gene data show CDR1 as SGHRS and CDR2 as YFSETQ. The CDR3 extends over 17 amino acids. The CDR3 nucleotides are TGCGCCAGCAGCAAACCCTACCGGGACAGCCACTCCTACGAGCAGTACTTC. Translated, it gives CASSKPYRDSHSYEQYF. The full variable domain, its missing parts supplied by reference TRBV5-1 and TRBJ2-7, is KAGVTQTPRYLIKTRGQQVTLSCSPISGHRSVSWYQQTPGQGLQFLFEYFSETQRNKGNFPGRFSGRQFSNSRSEMNVSTLELGDSALYLCASSKPYRDSHSYEQYFGPGTRLTVT.

As for this clone: The identical CDR3 is also encoded by other nucleotide sequences in the sample. The chain recombines TRBV29-1 with TRBJ2-3, with D hard to call. Germline V CDR1 and CDR2: SQVTM, ANQGSEA. This CDR3 region has 12 residues. Trimming shortened V by 2 bases and J by 4 bases, and 7 bases separated the two germline ends. The CDR3 DNA reads TGCAGCGTTGAATCGGCAGCAGATACGCAGTATTTT. Protein: CSVESAADTQYF.

The chain employs TRBV18 and TRBJ2-1; TRBD1 matches 11 bases. This CDR3 spans 15 amino acids. V shed 3 bases, J shed 6 bases, and the junction held 4 bases outside the gene matches. Germline CDR1 and CDR2: KGHSH and LQKENI. CDR3 sequence (DNA): TGTGCCAGCTCACCCACGGGACAGGGGGGCAATGAGCAGTTCTTC. Translating gives CASSPTGQGGNEQFF.

The chain is built from TRBV5-1 and TRBJ2-3; a weak D match, TRBD1 (6 bases). This CDR3 has 15 residues. Trimming cost V 0 bases and J 5 bases, with 13 bases left between them. Germline loops: CDR1 SGHRS, CDR2 YFSETQ. CDR3 nucleotides: TGCGCCAGCAGCTTGGGTACAGGGTTTGGAGATACGCAGTATTTT. Translation gives CASSLGTGFGDTQYF.

J is TRBJ1-5 and V is TRBV30; a possible D gene is TRBD1 (5 bases). Germline V gives CDR1 GTSNPN, CDR2 SVGIG (reference sequence). The CDR3 sequence is 13 residues long. With 3 bases removed from V and 1 base from J, the gap between germline ends came to 7 bases. The CDR3 loop reads CAWRGESNQPQHF. As DNA, the CDR3 is TGTGCCTGGAGAGGGGAGAGCAATCAGCCCCAGCATTTT.

The chain carries TRBV6-1 and TRBJ2-7, with 9 bases that match TRBD2. Germline values: CDR1 MNHNS, CDR2 SASEGT. The CDR3 spans 15 residues. Trimming cost V 3 bases and J 3 bases; bases outside gene matches: 6. The CDR3 DNA reads as TGTGCCAGCAGTGAGCCGGGACTAGCCGTCTACGAGCAGTACTTC. It encodes CASSEPGLAVYEQYF.